The 9 T cell receptor beta chains listed next were all sequenced from one sample in a study of spatial heterogeneity in lung cancer. Time point: sample taken at primary tumor resection. Using its own MiXCR run on the 5' RACE reads, TCRdb lists one record per CDR3 protein. The profile shows roughly 6,200 distinct CDR3 sequences, roughly 18% of them singletons. The input for sequencing was normal lung tissue next to the tumor, taken at surgery. These receptors were obtained from a male donor with early-stage non-small cell lung cancer.

The V call is TRBV18, the J call TRBJ2-1; D unclear. The CDR3 spans 13 residues. Germline values: CDR1 KGHSH, CDR2 LQKENI. Trimming stripped 2 bases from V and 7 bases from J, with 9 bases between. The CDR3 DNA sequence: TGTGCCAGCTCACCAGCAGGAATGAATGAGCAGTTCTTC. It codes for CASSPAGMNEQFF.

The chain has TRBV20-1 and TRBJ2-7; a possible D gene is TRBD2 (6 bases). Trimming took off 3 bases at V and 0 bases at J, with 12 bases between the two ends. This CDR3 contains 14 residues. The V gene's germline CDR1 is DFQATT and CDR2 SNEGSKA (reference sequence). CDR3 sequence reads: CSARPSGGSYEQYF. The CDR3 coding sequence is TGCAGTGCTAGGCCCTCCGGGGGCTCCTACGAGCAGTACTTC.

There are a few counts of this clonotype. The chain combines TRBV27 with TRBJ2-1, with TRBD2 matching over 8 bases. Germline V gives CDR1 MNHEY, CDR2 SMNVEV (reference sequence). This CDR3 region has 19 residues. J gave up 5 bases and V 4 bases, and 19 bases lay outside the gene matches. CDR3 sequence reads: CASSYPNRVSGKGDNEQFF. DNA for the CDR3: TGTGCCAGCAGTTACCCCAACCGGGTTAGCGGGAAGGGGGACAATGAGCAGTTCTTC.

The rearrangement uses TRBV15 and TRBJ2-7, with D possibly TRBD1 on 5 matching bases. V shed 0 bases and J shed 6 bases, with 15 bases lying between them. Germline lookup yields CDR1 LNHNV and CDR2 YYDKDF (reference sequence). The CDR3 length is 15 residues. CDR3 protein: CATSRDGQGPGEQYF. CDR3 coding DNA: TGTGCCACCAGCAGAGACGGTCAGGGTCCGGGCGAGCAGTACTTC.

In its sample, this clonotype was seen a few times. The V gene is TRBV5-1, the J gene TRBJ2-2; 9 bases fit TRBD2. J gave up 4 bases and V 4 bases, and 5 bases lay outside the gene matches. Germline CDR1 is SGHRS and CDR2 is YFSETQ. The CDR3 has 15 residues. The CDR3 DNA reads as TGCGCCAGCAGCGGGGGACTAGCTGGCACCGGGGAGCTGTTTTTT. Translation: CASSGGLAGTGELFF.

The chain couples TRBV11-2 to TRBJ2-2; D not certain. This CDR3 has 14 residues. Germline lookup yields CDR1 SGHAT and CDR2 FQNNGV. V lost 5 bases, J lost 3 bases, and 10 bases lay in between. The CDR3 region has the DNA TGTGCCAGCAGCCCCCGGACGGACACCGGGGAGCTGTTTTTT. It translates to CASSPRTDTGELFF.

The rearrangement joins TRBV7-9 to TRBJ2-7; the D is unclear. Germline loops: CDR1 SEHNR, CDR2 FQNEAQ (reference sequence). V lost 5 bases and J 4 bases, leaving 15 bases between the germline ends. CDR3 length equals 14 residues. The CDR3 sequence: CASSIMNSKYEQYF. The CDR3, as DNA: TGTGCCAGCAGCATTATGAACTCGAAGTACGAGCAGTACTTC.

The chain uses TRBV6-5 and TRBJ2-3, with a possible D match to TRBD1 (5 bases). The CDR3 covers 14 residues. Germline-derived CDR1 and CDR2 are MNHEY and SVGAGI. V gave up 2 bases and J gave up 6 bases, with 12 bases separating them. This chain's CDR3 is CASSYRGREDTQYF. The CDR3 nucleotides are TGTGCCAGCAGTTACAGGGGTAGAGAGGATACGCAGTATTTT.

CDR3 coding DNA: TGTGCCAGCAGCTTAGCGCTCGGGTCTAGCGGGACGGCGCAGTATTTT. This translates into CASSLALGSSGTAQYF. The chain joins TRBV7-2 to TRBJ2-3; 9 bases align to TRBD2. This CDR3 is built from 16 residues. Trimming removed 0 bases from V and 10 bases from J; junction bases left unmatched: 11. Germline CDR1 SGHTA, CDR2 FQGNSA.